One sample yielded the 20 T cell receptor beta chains listed below, sequenced in a study of blood T cell repertoires in COVID-19. Assay used: immunoSEQ multiplex PCR; TCRdb lists only in-frame clones, some missing. The sample holds some 100,000 clones, over 65% seen once. What was sequenced was peripheral blood. The receptors were gathered from a human donor in a cohort sampled during active COVID-19.

The chain employs TRBV18 and TRBJ1-2; possibly TRBD1 for D (6 bases). Germline-derived CDR1 and CDR2 are KGHSH and LQKENI. V shed 3 bases and J shed 6 bases, with 17 bases lying between them. The CDR3 covers 15 residues. CDR3 DNA sequence: TGTGCCAGCTCACCGAGGGACACGGCGGGCAATGGCTACACCTTC. Amino acids: CASSPRDTAGNGYTF.

The chain links TRBV30 to TRBJ2-1; 7 bases align to TRBD1. Germline values: CDR1 GTSNPN, CDR2 SVGIG (reference sequence). CDR3 length: 14 residues. After removal of 5 bases from V and 3 bases from J, the junction contained 7 bases not matched to a gene. The CDR3: CAWARDSYYNEQFF. CDR3 bases: TGTGCCTGGGCCCGGGACAGTTACTACAATGAGCAGTTCTTC. The whole variable domain, remainder taken from reference TRBV30 and TRBJ2-1, is SQTIHQWPATLVQPVGSPLSLECTVEGTSNPNLYWYRQAAGRGLQLLFYSVGIGQISSEVPQNLSASRPQDRQFILSSKKLLLSDSGFYLCAWARDSYYNEQFFGPGTRLTVL.

The chain carries TRBV20-1 and TRBJ1-5; TRBD1 might be the D (5 bases). Trimming removed 5 bases at V and 11 bases at J, with 13 bases between. Germline CDR1 and CDR2: DFQATT and SNEGSKA (reference sequence). This CDR3 comprises 11 residues. The CDR3 reads CSAGAGGTQHF. DNA of the CDR3: TGCAGTGCTGGTGCGGGGGGGACCCAGCATTTT.

The genes are TRBV11-3 and TRBJ2-5, with 12 bases aligning to TRBD2. The CDR3 is 16 amino acids. Germline CDR1 is SGHNT and CDR2 is YENEEA. J gave up 1 base and V 1 base, and 1 base lay outside the gene matches. The CDR3 sequence is CASSLASGRGQETQYF. In DNA, the CDR3 is TGTGCCAGCAGCTTAGCTAGCGGGAGGGGCCAAGAGACCCAGTACTTC.

The chain joins TRBV9 to TRBJ1-2; 7 bases map to TRBD1. This CDR3 has 15 amino acids. With 3 bases clipped from V and 5 bases from J, the junction kept 10 bases outside the gene matches. Germline V gene lookup returns CDR1 SGDLS and CDR2 YYNGEE. CDR3 loop: CASSAKTGTAYGYTF. In DNA form, the CDR3 reads TGTGCCAGCAGCGCCAAGACCGGGACAGCTTATGGCTACACCTTC.

The chain uses TRBV6-2 or TRBV6-3 and TRBJ1-1, with D uncertain. With 2 bases removed from V and 3 bases from J, the gap between germline ends came to 7 bases. The CDR3 runs 13 residues. Germline CDR1 MNHEY, CDR2 SVGEGT. CDR3 bases: TGTGCCAGCAGTTACAACGGGGACACTGAAGCTTTCTTT. Protein sequence: CASSYNGDTEAFF.

This chain links TRBV6-6 with TRBJ2-3, with 7 bases aligning to TRBD1. The ends lost 4 bases at V and 7 bases at J; junction bases unmatched: 5. The CDR3 totals 13 residues. Germline values: CDR1 MNHNY, CDR2 SVGAGI (reference sequence). Here the CDR3 reads CASSLGGANTQYF. The CDR3 bases are TGTGCCAGCAGTTTAGGGGGCGCAAATACGCAGTATTTT.

The chain recombines TRBV19 with TRBJ2-2, with 7 bases identical to TRBD2. Germline CDR1 and CDR2: LNHDA and SQIVND (reference sequence). This CDR3 is 14 amino acids long. V trimming: 5 bases; J trimming: 2 bases; junction bases outside the gene matches: 2. CDR3 DNA: TGTGCCAGTAGTGGCGGGGGTAACACCGGGGAGCTGTTTTTT. Translating gives CASSGGGNTGELFF.

The rearrangement joins TRBV3-1 (or the pseudogene TRBV3-2) to TRBJ2-1, with 9 bases identical to TRBD2. V shed 5 bases, J shed 6 bases, and the junction held 14 bases outside the gene matches. Germline V gene lookup returns CDR1 LGHDT and CDR2 YNNKEL (reference sequence). This CDR3 has 17 amino acids. CDR3 protein: CASSKLLAGSAPNEQFF. CDR3 nucleotides: TGTGCCAGCAGCAAACTACTAGCGGGCTCAGCCCCCAATGAGCAGTTCTTC.

This chain uses TRBV5-1 with TRBJ2-3; tentative D call: TRBD1 (6 bases). CDR3 length equals 15 residues. Germline CDR1 reads SGHRS; CDR2 reads YFSETQ. Trimming left V 4 bases short and J 0 bases short, with 12 bases between. The DNA of the CDR3 is TGCGCCAGCAGCATGGGACAAACCAGCACAGATACGCAGTATTTT. Its translation: CASSMGQTSTDTQYF.

A single count supports this clone. The rearrangement links TRBV29-1 to TRBJ2-3; weak D call: TRBD1 (5 bases). Deletions cut 6 bases from V and 0 bases from J, with 13 bases between. Per germline, CDR1 SQVTM and CDR2 ANQGSEA. This CDR3 has 14 amino acids. CDR3 sequence: CSVDQGSSTDTQYF. For the CDR3, the DNA is TGCAGCGTCGACCAGGGATCTAGCACAGATACGCAGTATTTT.

This sequence joins TRBV15 and TRBJ2-7; TRBD2 is a possible D gene (6 bases). Between the trimmed V and J ends, which lost 2 bases and 7 bases, there was a span of 18 bases. CDR1 and CDR2 (germline): LNHNV, YYDKDF (reference sequence). The CDR3 has 15 amino acids. This CDR3 is CATSRWPSQGGEQYF. The CDR3 coding sequence is TGTGCCACCAGCAGATGGCCCAGCCAGGGAGGTGAGCAGTACTTC.

The J gene is TRBJ2-5, the V gene TRBV6-6; 10 bases agree with TRBD2. The V gene end was trimmed by 6 bases and the J gene end by 5 bases; junction bases not matched to a gene: 6. Germline CDR1 is MNHNY and CDR2 is SVGAGI (reference sequence). The length of the CDR3 is 14 residues. The CDR3 is CASRERGGWETQYF. The CDR3 bases are TGTGCCAGCAGGGAGCGGGGGGGTTGGGAGACCCAGTACTTC.

The chain carries TRBV2 and TRBJ1-1; 9 bases are shared with TRBD1. V shed 4 bases, J shed 5 bases, and the junction held 5 bases outside the gene matches. Germline values: CDR1 SNHLY, CDR2 FYNNEI. The CDR3 runs 14 residues. CDR3 amino acids: CASSGQGVDTEAFF. The CDR3 DNA is TGTGCCAGCAGTGGACAGGGGGTAGATACTGAAGCTTTCTTT.

This chain links TRBV7-8 with TRBJ2-7, with 14 bases that match TRBD2. The V gene end was trimmed by 5 bases and the J gene end by 5 bases; junction bases not matched to a gene: 8. Germline V lookup: CDR1 SGHVS, CDR2 FQNEAQ. The CDR3 contains 16 residues. The CDR3 DNA reads as TGTGCCAGCAGCCTAAGGCCGGGACTAGCGGGAGACGAGCAGTACTTC. Protein: CASSLRPGLAGDEQYF. Full variable domain (remainder filled in from reference TRBV7-8 and TRBJ2-7): GAGVSQSPRYKVAKRGQDVALRCDPISGHVSLFWYQQALGQGPEFLTYFQNEAQLDKSGLPSDRFFAERPEGSVSTLKIQRTQQEDSAVYLCASSLRPGLAGDEQYFGPGTRLTVT.

This clone is a singleton in its sample. This chain uses TRBV5-6 with TRBJ2-5; a weak D match, TRBD1 (5 bases). V was pared by 0 bases and J by 5 bases, with 14 bases between. CDR3 length: 15 residues. Germline V gene lookup returns CDR1 SGHDT and CDR2 YYEEEE. The DNA of the CDR3 is TGTGCCAGCAGCTTGGGGGGCTGGGGCCGGGAGACCCAGTACTTC. Protein: CASSLGGWGRETQYF.

This chain's CDR3 is CASRQGPAQETQYF. The CDR3 DNA follows: TGTGCCAGCAGACAGGGTCCAGCCCAAGAGACCCAGTACTTC. The rearrangement joins TRBV5-5 to TRBJ2-5; tentative D call: TRBD1 (6 bases). Germline-derived CDR1 and CDR2 are SGHKS and YYEKEE (reference sequence). CDR3 length equals 14 residues. With 5 bases removed from V and 1 base from J, the gap between germline ends came to 12 bases.

The chain has TRBV5-6 and TRBJ1-5; tentative D call: TRBD1 (5 bases). The germline gives CDR1 SGHDT, CDR2 YYEEEE. Trimming shortened V by 1 base and J by 2 bases, and 13 bases separated the two germline ends. There are 16 residues in the CDR3. The CDR3 DNA reads as TGTGCCAGCAGCTTGAAGGCCCAGGGCGGCAATCAGCCCCAGCATTTT. The encoded protein is CASSLKAQGGNQPQHF.

This clone was found a few times. The chain combines TRBV6-6 with TRBJ2-7; maybe TRBD1 (5 bases). This CDR3 has 14 amino acids. Germline-derived CDR1 and CDR2 are MNHNY and SVGAGI (reference sequence). Trimming stripped 3 bases from V and 3 bases from J, with 12 bases between. The CDR3 spells CASSYPTDNYEQYF. As DNA, the CDR3 is TGTGCCAGCAGTTATCCGACAGATAACTACGAGCAGTACTTC.

The chain is built from TRBV15 and TRBJ1-1, with D unresolved. Germline V lookup: CDR1 LNHNV, CDR2 YYDKDF (reference sequence). The CDR3 is made up of 13 amino acids. With 0 bases removed from V and 1 base from J, the gap between germline ends came to 3 bases. CDR3 nucleotides: TGTGCCACCAGCAGAGATCGGAACACTGAAGCTTTCTTT. Encoded protein: CATSRDRNTEAFF.